This T cell receptor (beta chain) stems from a study of blood T cell repertoires in COVID-19. Followed over time, Seattle patients had been enrolled while infection was active. V lost 3 bases to trimming and J lost 6 bases, with 12 bases between them. Germline values: CDR1 GTSNPN, CDR2 SVGIG (reference sequence). The CDR3 covers 12 residues. TCRdb's copy holds only in-frame clones and misses some; the assay was immunoSEQ multiplex PCR. The sample has almost 200,000 clones, approximately 80% seen once. What was sequenced was peripheral blood. The chain employs TRBV30 and TRBJ2-7; D is possibly TRBD1 (6 bases). The receptor's source is a man aged 55 to 69 with COVID-19, enrolled during active disease. CDR3 sequence: CAWSAGVGEQYF. CDR3 DNA: TGTGCCTGGAGCGCAGGGGTGGGCGAGCAGTACTTC.